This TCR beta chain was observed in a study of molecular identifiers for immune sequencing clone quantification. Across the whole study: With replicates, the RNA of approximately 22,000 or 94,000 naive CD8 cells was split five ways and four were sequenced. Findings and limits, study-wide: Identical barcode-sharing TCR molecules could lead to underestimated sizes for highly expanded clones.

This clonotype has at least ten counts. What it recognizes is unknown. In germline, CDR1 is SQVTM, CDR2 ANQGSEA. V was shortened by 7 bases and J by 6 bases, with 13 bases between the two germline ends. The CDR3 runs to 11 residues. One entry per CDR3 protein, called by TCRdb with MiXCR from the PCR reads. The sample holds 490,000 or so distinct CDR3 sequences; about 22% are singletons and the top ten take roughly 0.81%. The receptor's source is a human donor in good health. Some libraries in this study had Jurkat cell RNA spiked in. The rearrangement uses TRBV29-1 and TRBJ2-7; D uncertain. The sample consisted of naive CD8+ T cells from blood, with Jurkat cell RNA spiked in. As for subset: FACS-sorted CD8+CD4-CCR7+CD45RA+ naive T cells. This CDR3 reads CSADAGSEQYF. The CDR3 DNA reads TGCAGCGCGGACGCCGGCTCCGAGCAGTACTTC.